This T cell receptor beta chain was identified during a study of T cells in Graves' hyperthyroidism and ophthalmopathy. In this sample, this clonotype turned up a few times. Amplified TCR beta CDR3 regions came from RNA transcripts. RT-PCR in the first round (using the HTBI primer set) targeted the TCR CDR3. TCRdb re-called the multiplex PCR reads through MiXCR, storing one row per CDR3 protein. Of hundreds of thousands of distinct CDR3 sequences in the sample, roughly 13% were seen once. The sequence was collected from a man aged 45-65 years with Graves' ophthalmopathy. The specimen sequenced was blood.

CDR3 residues: CASSQRPGTSGLGAHNEQFF. For the CDR3, the DNA is TGCGCCAGCAGCCAAAGACCCGGGACTAGCGGACTCGGGGCGCACAATGAGCAGTTCTTC. J is TRBJ2-1 and V is TRBV4-1; 11 positions match TRBD2. The CDR3 is made up of 20 amino acids. The germline CDR1 and CDR2 sequences are MGHRA and YSYEKL. Unmatched junction bases numbered 17, after V lost 2 bases and J lost 5 bases.